One sample yielded the 5 T cell receptor beta chains listed below, sequenced in a study of blood T cells in healthy people across ages. A second PCR, run for roughly 7 to 12 cycles, used a sample-barcoded 5' primer plus a J-beta primer mix. TCRdb called the 5' RACE reads again in MiXCR, with one record for every CDR3 protein. The sample shows approximately 1,100,000 distinct CDR3 sequences, roughly 45% of them seen only once. Sequencing input: blood. These receptors were collected from a woman aged 60-75 years in good health.

Only a few counts were recorded for this clonotype. V gene TRBV7-2 combines with J gene TRBJ2-1, with 7 positions matching TRBD2. This CDR3 has 13 amino acids. The V and J ends lost 6 bases and 9 bases, in that order; junction bases with no gene match: 8. The germline V gene has CDR1 SGHTA and CDR2 FQGNSA. CDR3 nucleotides: TGTGCCAGCAGACCGGGGAGGGCTAGTGAGCAGTTCTTC. Its protein is CASRPGRASEQFF.

V gene TRBV28 combines with J gene TRBJ2-7, with D perhaps being TRBD1 or TRBD2 (7 bases each). The end of the DNA aligns better with TRBJ2-5, so the J call may be wrong. The CDR3 extends over 16 amino acids. Germline loops: CDR1 MDHEN, CDR2 SYDVKM. The CDR3 coding sequence is TGTGCCAGCAGTTCCTCGAGCGGGACAGAGGAAGAGACCCAGTACTTC. Protein sequence: CASSSSSGTEEETQYF.

The CDR3, as DNA: TGCGCCAGCAGCTTGGTTGGGGCGGCAGATACGCAGTATTTT. Translated: CASSLVGAADTQYF. The chain combines TRBV5-1 with TRBJ2-3, with D possibly matching TRBD1 (5 bases). The CDR3 contains 14 residues. Germline V gene lookup returns CDR1 SGHRS and CDR2 YFSETQ. With 0 bases removed from V and 4 bases from J, the gap between germline ends came to 9 bases.

The chain joins TRBV7-8 to TRBJ2-2; D gene unclear. There are 16 residues in the CDR3. Germline CDR1 SGHVS, CDR2 FQNEAQ. V was pared by 1 base and J by 0 bases, with 9 bases between. The DNA of the CDR3 is TGTGCCAGCAGCTTAGTGGTAGGCGCGAACACCGGGGAGCTGTTTTTT. Residues: CASSLVVGANTGELFF.

The gene calls are TRBV7-8 and TRBJ2-7; 7 nucleotides match TRBD1. Germline assignment: CDR1 SGHVS and CDR2 FQNEAQ. The V segment lost 2 bases and the J segment 4 bases; nucleotides outside the gene matches: 5. The CDR3 has 14 residues. The chain's CDR3 is CASSLMGQSYEQYF. CDR3 coding DNA: TGTGCCAGCAGCTTAATGGGACAGAGTTACGAGCAGTACTTC. Using reference TRBV7-8 and TRBJ2-7 for the parts outside the CDR3, the full variable domain is GAGVSQSPRYKVAKRGQDVALRCDPISGHVSLFWYQQALGQGPEFLTYFQNEAQLDKSGLPSDRFFAERPEGSVSTLKIQRTQQEDSAVYLCASSLMGQSYEQYFGPGTRLTVT.